The entry below describes one TCR delta chain. What it binds is unknown. This entry is derived from a study of Vδ1+ human thymocytes. Sequences come from RNA converted to cDNA by reverse transcription. Pooled V-gene forward primers with one constant-region reverse primer generated the CDR3 amplicons by multiplex PCR. TCRdb re-analyzed the multiplex PCR reads via CATT. The table includes approximately 19,000 delta-chain clones, 8.1% detected once. General study points: Despite high sort purity, roughly a fifth of thymic T cell receptor delta sequences were Vdelta2. Highly polyclonal TRG and TRD repertoires with Gaussian CDR3 length distributions appeared in thymus.

Losses at the gene ends were 4 bases for V and 0 bases for J; bases not matched to a gene: 28. This CDR3 spans 24 amino acids. CDR1 is TSWWSYY and CDR2 is QGS in the germline V gene. Alphabeta T cells were depleted, then CD3+ Vdelta1+ Vdelta2- thymocytes were FACS-sorted. Purity of the sorted Vdelta1+ thymocytes ranged from about 96% to 99.6%. The TCR originated in a child less than two years old who had congenital heart surgery. The sample taken for sequencing was Vdelta1+ gamma-delta thymocytes from the thymus. As to subset: FACS-sorted CD3+ TCRalphabeta- TCRVdelta1+ TCRVdelta2- thymocytes. The chain has TRDV1 and TRDJ1; 11 nucleotides agree with TRDD3. CDR3 sequence reads: CALGARLPLLGDIQGTVYTDKLIF. Written as DNA, the CDR3 is TGTGCTCTTGGGGCACGCCTTCCGCTACTGGGGGATATTCAGGGGACAGTGTACACCGATAAACTCATCTTT.